The 10 T cell receptor beta chains below were found in one sample sequenced in a study of low-dose radiotherapy and immunotherapy resistance in tumors. Time point reported: before trial treatment. Alpha- and beta-chain coverage of first-strand cDNA came from TRAV- and TRBV-specific primers. The PCR that amplified TCRs ran for 15 to 25 cycles, relying on a constant-region primer and a V-primer adapter. TCRdb redid the calling of the reads with MiXCR, one entry per CDR3 protein. The table shows fewer than 90,000 distinct CDR3 sequences, with 18% occurring only once. The specimen was PBMCs, collected before treatment. The source is a male donor with prostate cancer.

This chain links TRBV19 with TRBJ2-2; D is uncertain. In germline, CDR1 is LNHDA, CDR2 SQIVND (reference sequence). V dropped 0 bases and J dropped 2 bases, with 7 bases sitting between them. The CDR3 loop spans 15 amino acids. Here the CDR3 DNA reads TGTGCCAGTAGTATAGATGGTAGAAACACCGGGGAGCTGTTTTTT. Residues: CASSIDGRNTGELFF.

This clonotype was detected many times. V usage is TRBV10-3 and J usage is TRBJ2-2, with D possibly matching TRBD2 (6 bases). In germline, CDR1 is ENHRY, CDR2 SYGVKD. This CDR3 spans 16 amino acids. Between the trimmed V and J ends, which lost 2 bases and 4 bases, there was a span of 14 bases. CDR3 sequence: CAISEMLEGTTGELFF. The CDR3 DNA reads TGTGCCATCAGTGAGATGCTGGAGGGCACCACCGGGGAGCTGTTTTTT.

This clonotype was found a few times. A single base separates this from a much larger clone, so it may be a read error. The chain employs TRBV4-3 and TRBJ2-7, with 8 nucleotides matching TRBD1. CDR3 length: 14 amino acids. Germline CDR1 LGHNA, CDR2 YSLEER. CDR3 sequence reads: CTSSQATGGYEQYF. The CDR3 DNA is TGCACCAGCAGCCAAGCTACAGGGGGGTACGAGCAGTACTTC.

This clonotype was found many times. The chain recombines TRBV5-1 with TRBJ2-3; D possibly corresponds to TRBD1 (6 bases). Germline-derived CDR1 and CDR2 are SGHRS and YFSETQ. This CDR3 contains 15 residues. Between the trimmed V and J ends, which lost 2 bases and 0 bases, there was a span of 10 bases. CDR3 residues: CASSFSGQSTDTQYF. CDR3 nucleotides: TGCGCCAGCAGCTTCTCCGGACAGAGCACAGATACGCAGTATTTT.

This clonotype was observed many times. This chain links TRBV28 with TRBJ2-7; 7 bases match TRBD2. The length of the CDR3 is 15 residues. After removal of 7 bases from V and 0 bases from J, the junction contained 9 bases not matched to a gene. From germline, CDR1 is MDHEN and CDR2 SYDVKM. The CDR3 loop reads CASTLLGGSSYEQYF. The DNA for the CDR3 is TGTGCCAGCACCCTTCTGGGCGGGAGCTCCTACGAGCAGTACTTC.

This clonotype has at least ten counts. The genes are TRBV5-4 and TRBJ2-3; 8 nucleotides line up with TRBD2. CDR1 is SGHNT and CDR2 is YYREEE in the germline V gene (reference sequence). V lost 3 bases and J lost 2; bases outside the gene matches: 5. The CDR3 runs to 15 residues. CDR3 sequence (DNA): TGTGCCAGCAGCTCCAGCGGGGGCACCACAGATACGCAGTATTTT. Its protein is CASSSSGGTTDTQYF. Looking up the rest from reference TRBV5-4 and TRBJ2-3 gives the full variable domain: ETGVTQSPTHLIKTRGQQVTLRCSSQSGHNTVSWYQQALGQGPQFIFQYYREEENGRGNFPPRFSGLQFPNYSSELNVNALELDDSALYLCASSSSGGTTDTQYFGPGTRLTVL.

The chain couples TRBV30 to TRBJ2-3, with D perhaps TRBD1 (5 bases). The germline V and J ends were trimmed by 0 bases and 2 bases, with 9 bases remaining between them. CDR1 and CDR2 (germline): GTSNPN, SVGIG (reference sequence). The CDR3 sequence is 14 residues long. For the CDR3, the DNA is TGTGCCTGGAGTGTAGGCAGGGACACAGATACGCAGTATTTT. Protein sequence: CAWSVGRDTDTQYF.

In this sample, this clonotype turned up a few times. The V and J genes are TRBV20-1 and TRBJ2-7, with 7 positions matching TRBD1. This CDR3 comprises 14 residues. Trimming at V came to 5 bases and at J to 2 bases, leaving 9 bases not matched to a gene. CDR1 DFQATT and CDR2 SNEGSKA come from the germline V gene (reference sequence). The CDR3 loop is CSAGDSRYPYEQYF. The CDR3 DNA is TGCAGTGCTGGGGACAGCCGTTATCCCTACGAGCAGTACTTC.

This clonotype appeared a few times. This could be a read error, since a much larger clone is one nucleotide away. The chain couples TRBV6-5 to TRBJ1-1, with D perhaps matching TRBD1 (5 bases). Germline V lookup: CDR1 MNHEY, CDR2 SVGAGI. Trimming shortened V by 0 bases and J by 4 bases, and 12 bases separated the two germline ends. The CDR3 extends over 15 amino acids. CDR3 DNA sequence: TGTGCCAGCAGTTACTCGGGGCCCCTGAGCACTGAAGCTTTCTTT. Its translation: CASSYSGPLSTEAFF.

The chain has TRBV19 and TRBJ1-1, with D possibly being TRBD1 (6 bases). Germline CDR1 reads LNHDA; CDR2 reads SQIVND (reference sequence). The CDR3 sequence is 13 residues long. The germline V and J ends were trimmed by 6 bases and 0 bases, with 8 bases remaining between them. The CDR3 sequence: CASRWTVNTEAFF. The DNA for the CDR3 is TGTGCCAGTAGATGGACAGTGAACACTGAAGCTTTCTTT.